The subject of this entry is one T cell receptor (beta chain). The antigen remains undetermined. The data derive from a study of multiple sclerosis patients with progressive multifocal leukoencephalopathy. Study results and limitations: Clones expanded at PML were already present before and during natalizumab.

The germline V gene encodes CDR1 LGHNT and CDR2 FRNRAP. Deletions cut 5 bases from V and 6 bases from J, with 20 bases between. The CDR3 runs 15 residues. Noted time point: before natalizumab initiation. Sequencing was at survey level. Assay used: immunoSEQ multiplex PCR; TCRdb lists only in-frame clones, some missing. The sample carries fewer than 35,000 clones, about 92% recorded once. The chain employs TRBV12-5 and TRBJ2-7; no definite D call. This clonotype originated in a man aged 25-45 years with multiple sclerosis. Sequencing was carried out using PBMCs. DNA of the CDR3: TGTGCTAGTGGTCTCTTCCTGGATTGGGAAGGCGAGCAGTACTTC. Translated, it gives CASGLFLDWEGEQYF.